These 21 T cell receptor beta chains were all obtained from the same sample, sequenced in a study of shared clonotypes between healthy human individuals. Libraries were prepared by immunoSEQ multiplex PCR; TCRdb keeps only in-frame clonotypes and omits some of them. The sample consists of approximately 1.9 million clones, about 94% of them appearing once. Naive CD8 cells were CD45RO-negative, positively selected for CCR7, excluding terminally differentiated effector memory CD45RA+ cells. Sequencing used naive CD8+ T cells from PBMCs. The receptors derive from a man aged 18 to 29 in good health. Some clones in this sample may be carry-over from other donors' samples.

The V and J genes are TRBV5-8 and TRBJ2-2; D gene unclear. The CDR3 extends over 13 amino acids. The V end was cut by 2 bases, the J end by 5 bases, with 7 bases between. Germline V CDR1 and CDR2: SGHTS, YDEGEE. CDR3 DNA sequence: TGTGCCAGCAGCTTCGAAGGGACCGGGGAGCTGTTTTTT. Amino acids: CASSFEGTGELFF.

The gene calls are TRBV7-8 and TRBJ2-6; unclear D gene. This CDR3 spans 15 amino acids. The germline V and J ends were trimmed by 5 bases and 0 bases, with 8 bases remaining between them. From germline, CDR1 is SGHVS and CDR2 FQNEAQ. The CDR3 loop reads CASSPQYSGANVLTF. CDR3 coding DNA: TGTGCCAGCAGCCCGCAGTACTCTGGGGCCAACGTCCTGACTTTC.

The J gene is TRBJ2-1, the V gene TRBV27; TRBD2 aligns across 9 bases. Germline V gene lookup returns CDR1 MNHEY and CDR2 SMNVEV (reference sequence). V lost 3 bases to trimming and J lost 4 bases; unmatched junction nucleotides: 4. The CDR3 consists of 15 residues. The CDR3 DNA follows: TGTGCCAGCAGTTTTCTAGCGGGGAAATACAATGAGCAGTTCTTC. It is translated as CASSFLAGKYNEQFF.

The count of this clone is one. The chain recombines TRBV28 with TRBJ2-3; TRBD2 matches at 7 bases. V shed 2 bases, J shed 8 bases, and the junction held 10 bases outside the gene matches. Per the germline V gene, CDR1 is MDHEN and CDR2 is SYDVKM. This CDR3 spans 15 amino acids. The CDR3 DNA reads as TGTGCCAGCAGTTTAATGGCTAGCGGTACAAGTACGCAGTATTTT. It yields the protein CASSLMASGTSTQYF.

The chain couples TRBV9 to TRBJ2-1, with TRBD1 matching 8 bases. This CDR3 has 16 amino acids. Germline CDR1 SGDLS, CDR2 YYNGEE. Unmatched junction bases numbered 10, after V lost 0 bases and J lost 8 bases. The CDR3 is CASSVAAGGSSYEQFF. The CDR3 region has the DNA TGTGCCAGCAGCGTAGCAGCAGGGGGCAGTTCGTATGAGCAGTTCTTC.

The rearrangement joins TRBV27 to TRBJ1-2, with D tentatively TRBD1 (5 bases). Germline values: CDR1 MNHEY, CDR2 SMNVEV (reference sequence). With 7 bases removed from V and 6 bases from J, the gap between germline ends came to 15 bases. This CDR3 spans 13 amino acids. CDR3 amino acids: CASTSGTLNGYTF. CDR3 nucleotides: TGTGCCAGCACCTCGGGGACCCTAAATGGCTACACCTTC.

This clone was detected only once. The chain couples TRBV9 to TRBJ2-3, with 11 bases that match TRBD2. This CDR3 is 18 amino acids long. V gave up 3 bases and J gave up 4 bases; unmatched junction bases: 13. Germline V gene data show CDR1 as SGDLS and CDR2 as YYNGEE. CDR3 region: CASSDSLVYSGRADTQYF. CDR3 sequence (DNA): TGTGCCAGCAGCGATTCCTTAGTGTATAGCGGGAGGGCAGATACGCAGTATTTT. Together with reference TRBV9 and TRBJ2-3, the CDR3 gives the full variable domain: DSGVTQTPKHLITATGQRVTLRCSPRSGDLSVYWYQQSLDQGLQFLIQYYNGEERAKGNILERFSAQQFPDLHSELNLSSLELGDSALYFCASSDSLVYSGRADTQYFGPGTRLTVL.

Note on this clone: Different DNA sequences within this sample yield the same CDR3. This chain links TRBV27 with TRBJ2-1, with D possibly TRBD1 on 5 matching bases. The CDR3 has 15 residues. Germline V lookup: CDR1 MNHEY, CDR2 SMNVEV (reference sequence). The V and J ends lost 3 bases and 3 bases respectively, with 12 bases between them. This chain's CDR3 is CASSLGRGFYNEQFF. CDR3 nucleotides: TGTGCCAGCAGTTTGGGAAGGGGTTTCTACAATGAGCAGTTCTTC.

The chain recombines TRBV5-1 with TRBJ2-6; 7 nucleotides match TRBD1. The CDR3 is 17 amino acids. Germline V gives CDR1 SGHRS, CDR2 YFSETQ. Germline trimming cut 4 bases from V and 0 bases from J; bases unmatched to any gene: 7. In DNA form, the CDR3 reads TGCGCCAGCAGCCCGGACAGGAACATCTCTGGGGCCAACGTCCTGACTTTC. This sequence encodes CASSPDRNISGANVLTF. The complete variable domain, with remaining parts taken from reference TRBV5-1 and TRBJ2-6, reads KAGVTQTPRYLIKTRGQQVTLSCSPISGHRSVSWYQQTPGQGLQFLFEYFSETQRNKGNFPGRFSGRQFSNSRSEMNVSTLELGDSALYLCASSPDRNISGANVLTFGAGSRLTVL.

The V gene is TRBV9, the J gene TRBJ2-1, with 10 bases aligning to TRBD2. CDR3 length equals 17 residues. CDR1 is SGDLS and CDR2 is YYNGEE in the germline V gene. V shed 0 bases, J shed 2 bases, and the junction held 5 bases outside the gene matches. The CDR3 DNA follows: TGTGCCAGCAGCGTAGGGGGTAGCGGGAGGCCCTACAATGAGCAGTTCTTC. Its translation: CASSVGGSGRPYNEQFF. The full variable domain, completed using reference TRBV9 and TRBJ2-1, is DSGVTQTPKHLITATGQRVTLRCSPRSGDLSVYWYQQSLDQGLQFLIQYYNGEERAKGNILERFSAQQFPDLHSELNLSSLELGDSALYFCASSVGGSGRPYNEQFFGPGTRLTVL.

This rearrangement joins TRBV4-1 to TRBJ1-1; 8 bases are a match to TRBD1. The CDR3 runs 16 residues. J gave up 6 bases and V 0 bases, and 9 bases lay outside the gene matches. CDR1 is MGHRA and CDR2 is YSYEKL in the germline V gene. The DNA of the CDR3 is TGCGCCAGCAGCCAAGATAAAGGACAGGGCTTCCCTGAAGCTTTCTTT. The encoded protein is CASSQDKGQGFPEAFF.

The chain links TRBV6-1 to TRBJ1-2; 10 positions match TRBD1. The CDR3 is made up of 17 amino acids. With V trimmed by 3 bases and J by 4 bases, 11 bases remained unmatched. CDR1 is MNHNS and CDR2 is SASEGT in the germline V gene. CDR3 protein: CASSDEGTGVSPYGYTF. The CDR3 DNA reads as TGTGCCAGCAGTGATGAAGGGACAGGGGTAAGTCCCTATGGCTACACCTTC.

A note on this clone: The same CDR3 can be traced to other DNA sequences in this sample. The V call is TRBV9, the J call TRBJ2-1, with 7 nucleotides matching TRBD2. This CDR3 is built from 14 residues. CDR1 and CDR2 (germline): SGDLS, YYNGEE. The junction had 0 bases not matched to a gene; V was cut back by 0 bases and J by 3 bases. The CDR3 reads CASSVGGGYNEQFF. Here the CDR3 DNA reads TGTGCCAGCAGCGTAGGCGGGGGCTACAATGAGCAGTTCTTC.

The chain uses TRBV14 and TRBJ2-3; TRBD2 might be the D (6 bases). The ends were cut back, 4 bases at V and 0 bases at J, with 11 bases in the middle. From germline, CDR1 is SGHDN and CDR2 FVKESK. The CDR3 sequence is 15 residues long. CDR3 DNA sequence: TGTGCCAGCAGCCGCGGGACTTCTAGCACAGATACGCAGTATTTT. The encoded protein is CASSRGTSSTDTQYF.

The chain has TRBV21-1 and TRBJ1-1; no DNA check was done on the table's D call, TRBD1. TRBV21-1 is described as a pseudogene. The CDR3 extends over 14 amino acids. DNA of the CDR3: TGTGCCAGCAGGGCCGGAGGGGGCGTCACTGAAGCTTTCTTT. As protein: CASRAGGGVTEAFF.

CDR3 nucleotides: TGCGCCAGCAGCTTGGAAGGGGGAGTTCCTGAAAAACTGTTTTTT. The encoded protein is CASSLEGGVPEKLFF. This rearrangement joins TRBV5-1 to TRBJ1-4; a possible D gene is TRBD1 (6 bases). The V gene's germline CDR1 is SGHRS and CDR2 YFSETQ. The CDR3 contains 15 residues. V was pared by 0 bases and J by 7 bases, with 13 bases between.

This clone came up many times. The J gene is TRBJ1-5, the V gene TRBV25-1; weak D call: TRBD1 (5 bases). CDR3 length: 15 residues. V was clipped by 2 bases and J by 1 base, with 9 bases between them. The germline gives CDR1 MGHDK, CDR2 SYGVNS. The CDR3 sequence is CASSEGTTSNQPQHF. The CDR3 bases are TGTGCCAGCAGTGAAGGGACTACGAGCAATCAGCCCCAGCATTTT. Variable domain in full (rest from reference TRBV25-1 and TRBJ1-5): EADIYQTPRYLVIGTGKKITLECSQTMGHDKMYWYQQDPGMELHLIHYSYGVNSTEKGDLSSESTVSRIRTEHFPLTLESARPSHTSQYLCASSEGTTSNQPQHFGDGTRLSIL.

This rearrangement joins TRBV7-9 to TRBJ1-4, with 8 bases lining up with TRBD1. V lost 5 bases to trimming and J lost 4 bases; unmatched junction nucleotides: 9. Germline lookup yields CDR1 SEHNR and CDR2 FQNEAQ (reference sequence). The CDR3 consists of 16 residues. The CDR3 DNA reads as TGTGCCAGCAGCGCCGGGACAGGCCCATATAATGAAAAACTGTTTTTT. It codes for CASSAGTGPYNEKLFF.

The chain recombines TRBV10-3 with TRBJ2-3; TRBD1 is a possible D gene (5 bases). The germline V and J ends were trimmed by 7 bases and 0 bases, with 17 bases remaining between them. The V gene's germline CDR1 is ENHRY and CDR2 SYGVKD. The CDR3 has 16 amino acids. The CDR3 spells CAIKGNGARSTDTQYF. CDR3 coding DNA: TGTGCCATCAAGGGGAATGGGGCCCGTAGCACAGATACGCAGTATTTT.

The chain combines TRBV7-2 with TRBJ1-3; TRBD1 is a possible D gene (5 bases). This CDR3 contains 15 residues. With 6 bases removed from V and 4 bases from J, the gap between germline ends came to 16 bases. Germline CDR1 SGHTA, CDR2 FQGNSA. The CDR3: CASSNNPGPGNTIYF. The CDR3 DNA sequence: TGTGCCAGCAGTAACAACCCGGGACCCGGAAACACCATATATTTT.

There are a few counts of this clone. The rearrangement uses TRBV28 and TRBJ2-2; weak D call: TRBD1 (5 bases). Trimming stripped 6 bases from V and 4 bases from J, with 15 bases between. This CDR3 contains 15 residues. The V gene's germline CDR1 is MDHEN and CDR2 SYDVKM. The CDR3 sequence is CASRSIDRPTGELFF. The CDR3, as DNA: TGTGCCAGCAGGAGCATCGACAGACCCACCGGGGAGCTGTTTTTT.